These 18 T cell receptor beta chains came from one sample sequenced in a study of human T cells and chemical hapten exposure. TCRdb independently ran MiXCR on the RACE reads; one entry per CDR3 protein. The sample holds more than 70,000 distinct CDR3 sequences, around 9% seen once. Time point in this sample: healthy volunteer bleed at 2 weeks. Extraction of total RNA was performed on unfractionated whole blood. The sample taken for sequencing was whole blood. These receptor sequences come from a female donor in good health. Some clones in this sample may be carry-over from other donors' samples.

The sample holds a few counts of this clonotype. The J gene is TRBJ2-6, the V gene TRBV24-1; D gene uncertain. V lost 4 bases and J lost 1, with 1 base in between. This CDR3 comprises 13 residues. In germline, CDR1 is KGHDR, CDR2 SFDVKD. This CDR3 is CATSESGANVLTF. The DNA for the CDR3 is TGTGCCACCAGTGAGTCTGGGGCCAACGTCCTGACTTTC.

In this sample, this clonotype turned up a few times. The chain has TRBV6-2 or TRBV6-3 and TRBJ1-4, with unresolved D. Trimming removed 9 bases from V and 7 bases from J, with 12 bases in between. CDR1 MNHEY and CDR2 SVGEGT come from the germline V gene. CDR3 size: 12 residues. The CDR3 sequence is CASLSVGEKLFF. The CDR3 region has the DNA TGTGCCAGTCTCAGTGTCGGTGAAAAACTGTTTTTT.

The chain couples TRBV6-1 to TRBJ1-1; weak D call: TRBD1 (5 bases). The V end was cut by 6 bases, the J end by 1 base, with 27 bases between. This CDR3 contains 19 residues. Germline CDR1 MNHNS, CDR2 SASEGT. The DNA of the CDR3 is TGTGCCAGCAGGGTTCGAACGGGGGAGTTAGGGGCCGGGAACACTGAAGCTTTCTTT. The encoded protein is CASRVRTGELGAGNTEAFF.

This chain links TRBV10-3 with TRBJ2-7; D gene ambiguous. V gave up 6 bases and J gave up 0 bases, with 15 bases separating them. The CDR3 totals 15 residues. Germline-derived CDR1 and CDR2 are ENHRY and SYGVKD. CDR3 amino acids: CAIRGIAGTSYEQYF. The CDR3, as DNA: TGTGCCATCAGGGGGATAGCAGGCACCTCCTACGAGCAGTACTTC.

This clonotype was observed many times. The rearrangement uses TRBV7-9 and TRBJ1-1; possibly TRBD1 for D (6 bases). V lost 6 bases to trimming and J lost 7 bases, with 15 bases between them. Germline values: CDR1 SEHNR, CDR2 FQNEAQ (reference sequence). The CDR3 has 13 amino acids. The CDR3 protein is CASSPTGYGEAFF. Here the CDR3 DNA reads TGTGCCAGCAGTCCTACAGGGTACGGTGAAGCTTTCTTT.

This chain links TRBV7-9 with TRBJ1-4, with D hard to call. Per the germline V gene, CDR1 is SEHNR and CDR2 is FQNEAQ (reference sequence). Trimming pared 5 bases from V and 0 bases from J, leaving 10 bases between. The CDR3 runs 15 residues. CDR3 DNA: TGTGCCAGCAGCGCGGAGTGGTCAACTAATGAAAAACTGTTTTTT. This translates into CASSAEWSTNEKLFF.

In its sample, this clonotype was seen a few times. This sequence joins TRBV3-1 and TRBJ1-5; weak D call: TRBD1 (6 bases). The germline V and J ends were trimmed by 4 bases and 5 bases, with 15 bases remaining between them. Looked up from germline, CDR1 is LGHDT and CDR2 is YNNKEL (reference sequence). The CDR3 spans 15 residues. CDR3: CASSLNTGSDQPQHF. The CDR3 bases are TGTGCCAGCAGCCTAAATACAGGGTCTGATCAGCCCCAGCATTTT.

This clonotype was seen ten or more times. V and J are TRBV11-3 and TRBJ1-4, with 11 bases aligning to TRBD1. Germline V gene data show CDR1 as SGHNT and CDR2 as YENEEA. The CDR3 runs to 15 residues. V was pared by 6 bases and J by 8 bases, with 8 bases of the junction left unmatched. The CDR3 here is CASRGQGAPQEKLFF. The DNA of the CDR3 is TGTGCCAGCAGAGGACAGGGGGCGCCGCAGGAAAAACTGTTTTTT.

In this sample, this clonotype turned up a few times. The chain recombines TRBV20-1 with TRBJ2-3; the match to TRBD1 covers 9 bases. Germline CDR1 DFQATT, CDR2 SNEGSKA (reference sequence). This CDR3 contains 15 residues. V shed 5 bases, J shed 3 bases, and the junction held 9 bases outside the gene matches. The CDR3 protein is CSAGDRGRATDTQYF. As DNA, the CDR3 is TGCAGTGCTGGCGACAGGGGGAGGGCAACAGATACGCAGTATTTT.

This clonotype was observed a few times. One end of the junction fails to match germline, which may point to a read error. The V and J genes are TRBV7-3 and TRBJ2-1, with 9 nucleotides matching TRBD2. Germline V gene data show CDR1 as SGHTA and CDR2 as FQGTGA. This CDR3 contains 16 residues. As DNA, the CDR3 is TGTGCCAGCAGCCTAACCTCCGGGACTAGCTTCGATGAGCAGTTCTTC. It yields the protein CASSLTSGTSFDEQFF.

This clonotype was seen only a few times. The chain combines TRBV4-3 with TRBJ1-6; 8 nucleotides line up with TRBD1. V dropped 0 bases and J dropped 9; count of bases not matched to a gene: 16. Germline CDR1 reads LGHNA; CDR2 reads YSLEER. This CDR3 is 19 amino acids long. The CDR3 region has the DNA TGCGCCAGCAGCCAAGATGTTGGACAGGGATTGGATTCGGGTTCACCCCTCCACTTT. The encoded protein is CASSQDVGQGLDSGSPLHF.

This clonotype showed up just a few times. This chain uses TRBV7-2 with TRBJ2-6; no reliable D call. This CDR3 region has 14 residues. Germline loops: CDR1 SGHTA, CDR2 FQGNSA. Trimming removed 8 bases at V and 1 base at J, with 9 bases between. The CDR3 DNA follows: TGTGCCAGCTTTCGCCTTTCTGGGGCCAACGTCCTGACTTTC. Translating gives CASFRLSGANVLTF. The full variable domain, completed using reference TRBV7-2 and TRBJ2-6, is GAGVSQSPSNKVTEKGKDVELRCDPISGHTALYWYRQSLGQGLEFLIYFQGNSAPDKSGLPSDRFSAERTGGSVSTLTIQRTQQEDSAVYLCASFRLSGANVLTFGAGSRLTVL.

The chain links TRBV3-1 to TRBJ2-2; D uncertain. The CDR3 has 14 amino acids. V was clipped by 1 base and J by 7 bases, with 10 bases between them. Looked up from germline, CDR1 is LGHDT and CDR2 is YNNKEL (reference sequence). The CDR3 sequence is CASSQGGFGGELFF. Written as DNA, the CDR3 is TGTGCCAGCAGCCAAGGCGGATTTGGCGGGGAGCTGTTTTTT.

This clonotype has just a few counts. The chain recombines TRBV28 with TRBJ1-1; D is possibly TRBD1 (6 bases). CDR1 is MDHEN and CDR2 is SYDVKM in the germline V gene. This CDR3 is built from 15 residues. Trimming removed 0 bases from V and 4 bases from J, with 12 bases in between. In DNA, the CDR3 is TGTGCCAGCAGTTTATGGCCAGGGGCTTTCACTGAAGCTTTCTTT. Translating it yields CASSLWPGAFTEAFF.

This clonotype was picked up many times. The chain combines TRBV30 with TRBJ1-1; D unclear. The CDR3 totals 14 residues. The ends were cut back, 8 bases at V and 4 bases at J, with 20 bases in the middle. Germline CDR1 GTSNPN, CDR2 SVGIG (reference sequence). CDR3 in DNA: TGTGCCCTAATTTTGGGTTTTCGGGCCACTGAAGCTTTCTTT. Amino acids: CALILGFRATEAFF.

This clonotype came up a few times. The V call is TRBV7-9, the J call TRBJ1-1, with a weak D call TRBD1 (6 bases). Looked up from germline, CDR1 is SEHNR and CDR2 is FQNEAQ (reference sequence). V lost 6 bases and J lost 0, with 14 bases in between. The CDR3 spans 15 residues. DNA of the CDR3: TGTGCCAGCAGAAAGGGGGGGGGAGTGAACACTGAAGCTTTCTTT. Encoded protein: CASRKGGGVNTEAFF. The entire variable domain, with the rest obtained from reference TRBV7-9 and TRBJ1-1, is as follows: DTGVSQNPRHKITKRGQNVTFRCDPISEHNRLYWYRQTLGQGPEFLTYFQNEAQLEKSRLLSDRFSAERPKGSFSTLEIQRTEQGDSAMYLCASRKGGGVNTEAFFGQGTRLTVV.

This clonotype was counted at least ten times. This chain links TRBV4-1 with TRBJ2-7; no clear D. V was pared by 4 bases and J by 3 bases, with 22 bases between. CDR3 length: 17 amino acids. Germline V gene sequence: CDR1 MGHRA, CDR2 YSYEKL. Here the CDR3 DNA reads TGCGCCAGCAGCCTCAGTCCATCTTCGTCAGGCCTCTACGAGCAGTACTTC. It specifies CASSLSPSSSGLYEQYF.

This clonotype was recorded at least ten times. The chain is built from TRBV7-2 and TRBJ1-1, with 7 nucleotides matching TRBD1. After removal of 4 bases from V and 3 bases from J, the junction contained 2 bases not matched to a gene. The CDR3 length is 13 residues. Germline loops: CDR1 SGHTA, CDR2 FQGNSA. The CDR3: CASSSGQYTEAFF. The CDR3 DNA reads as TGTGCCAGCAGCTCGGGACAGTACACTGAAGCTTTCTTT.